The rows below give T cell receptor beta chains drawn from one sample of a study of OX40 agonist ivuxolimab in advanced cancers. Here immunoSEQ multiplex PCR was the method, and the copy in TCRdb shows in-frame clones only, minus some. Among tens of thousands of clones, about 88% were seen once, and the ten largest hold around 0.78%. Specimen: CD4+ or CD8+ T cells sorted from blood, collected in a trial of the OX40 agonist ivuxolimab. The receptors come from an adult with an advanced solid tumor such as melanoma, head and neck, liver or kidney cancer. CDR3s include the opening cysteine and the closing phenylalanine or tryptophan. The D gene is left open where the match is weak. Not all rows give a size; the values are once, few, many and, for expanded clones, a class.

j_call: TRBJ1-2
v_call: TRBV5-6
clone_size: .
d_call: .
cdr3_nt: TGTGCCAGCAGCTCGACCGGCCATGGCTACACCTTC
cdr3_aa: CASSSTGHGYTF

j_call: TRBJ1-4
v_call: TRBV5-1
clone_size: .
d_call: TRBD1
cdr3_nt: TGCGCCAGCAGCTTGGAGACAGGGATTTTTGAAAAACTGTTTTTT
cdr3_aa: CASSLETGIFEKLFF

j_call: TRBJ2-3
v_call: TRBV5-5
clone_size: .
d_call: .
cdr3_nt: TGTGCCAGCAGCATGGGGACAGATACGCAGTATTTT
cdr3_aa: CASSMGTDTQYF

j_call: TRBJ1-5
v_call: TRBV7-2
clone_size: .
d_call: .
cdr3_nt: TGTGCCAGCAGCTTGGGGGTGGATCAGCCCCAGCATTTT
cdr3_aa: CASSLGVDQPQHF

j_call: TRBJ1-5
v_call: TRBV10-3
clone_size: .
d_call: TRBD1
cdr3_nt: TGTGCCGAGGACAGGGGTTGGCAGCCCCAGCATTTT
cdr3_aa: CAEDRGWQPQHF

j_call: TRBJ1-2
v_call: TRBV19
clone_size: .
d_call: .
cdr3_nt: TGTGCCAGTAGTACCCGGGGCAACTATGGCTACACCTTC
cdr3_aa: CASSTRGNYGYTF

j_call: TRBJ2-1
v_call: TRBV15
clone_size: .
d_call: TRBD2
cdr3_nt: TGTGCCACCAGCAGAGATCTTTTTAAGGCTAGCGGGCGCAATGAGCAGTTCTTC
cdr3_aa: CATSRDLFKASGRNEQFF

j_call: TRBJ2-2
v_call: TRBV19
clone_size: .
d_call: .
cdr3_nt: TGTGCCACGTCCGGACAGGGGAGGAGTAGCGGGGGATGGGACACCGGGGAGCTGTTTTTT
cdr3_aa: CATSGQGRSSGGWDTGELFF

j_call: TRBJ1-5
v_call: TRBV5-1
clone_size: .
d_call: .
cdr3_nt: TGCGCCAGCAGCTTGGGACACTCCAATCAGCCCCAGCATTTT
cdr3_aa: CASSLGHSNQPQHF

j_call: TRBJ1-5
v_call: TRBV30
clone_size: .
d_call: .
cdr3_nt: TGTGCCTGGAGCAAAGGGGTTACCTTAGGATGGTATAACATTCAGCCCCAGCATTTT
cdr3_aa: CAWSKGVTLGWYNIQPQHF

j_call: TRBJ1-2
v_call: TRBV6-1
clone_size: .
d_call: TRBD1
cdr3_nt: TGTGCCAGTAGTGAAACGGGACAGGGAGTAAGAGGCTACACCTTC
cdr3_aa: CASSETGQGVRGYTF

j_call: TRBJ1-2
v_call: TRBV4-1
clone_size: .
d_call: TRBD1
cdr3_nt: TGCGCCAGCAGCCAGGGACAGGGTCCGGACTATGGCTACACCTTC
cdr3_aa: CASSQGQGPDYGYTF

j_call: TRBJ2-2
v_call: TRBV7-2
clone_size: .
d_call: TRBD2
cdr3_nt: TGTGCCAGCAGCTTTACTAGCGGGACTACCGGGGAGCTGTTTTTT
cdr3_aa: CASSFTSGTTGELFF

j_call: TRBJ2-3
v_call: TRBV29-1
clone_size: many
d_call: .
cdr3_nt: TGCAGCGTGACCCAGACAGCCACAGATACGCAGTATTTT
cdr3_aa: CSVTQTATDTQYF

j_call: TRBJ1-5
v_call: TRBV18
clone_size: .
d_call: .
cdr3_nt: TGTGCCAGCTCACGGACCAATCAGCCCCAGCATTTT
cdr3_aa: CASSRTNQPQHF

j_call: TRBJ1-3
v_call: TRBV19
clone_size: .
d_call: TRBD1
cdr3_nt: TGTGCCAGTAGTCGACAGGGGCGCATCTCTGGAAACACCATATATTTT
cdr3_aa: CASSRQGRISGNTIYF

j_call: TRBJ1-1
v_call: TRBV6-1
clone_size: .
d_call: TRBD1
cdr3_nt: TGTGCCAGCAGTGAAGCAGGCAGGGGGGTGGCTGAAGCTTTCTTT
cdr3_aa: CASSEAGRGVAEAFF